What follows describes a single TCR beta chain. The antigen is undetermined. This record belongs to a study of identifying expanded T cells in peripheral blood. General observations from the study: Variance in clone template counts between two-week samples significantly increased with total template count across all healthy donors. Approximately 1.1 clones differed between technical replicates, versus about 15 and 19 over time.

The germline CDR1 and CDR2 sequences are SGHNT and YENEEA. Trimming took off 1 base at V and 2 bases at J, with 18 bases between the two ends. The CDR3 covers 18 residues. Healthy donors had no documented immune events, such as infections, while sampled. Sequencing used immunoSEQ multiplex PCR; TCRdb keeps in-frame clones, though not all of them. The repertoire includes about 97,000 clones, 88% of them detected once, and roughly 14% sits in the top ten. The rearrangement links TRBV11-3 to TRBJ2-1, with D maybe TRBD1 (5 bases). This TCR was recovered from a person aged 18 to 75 in good health. The sequenced sample was blood. The CDR3 is CASSLGPVGRLPYNEQFF. CDR3 DNA: TGTGCCAGCAGCTTAGGGCCCGTGGGGCGGTTACCCTACAATGAGCAGTTCTTC.